The 21 T cell receptor beta chains below come from one sample, sequenced in a study of T cell responses to AZD1222 COVID-19 vaccine. Libraries were prepared by immunoSEQ multiplex PCR; TCRdb keeps only in-frame clonotypes and omits some of them. The sample has 75,000 to 100,000 clones; under 90% are singletons. Sequencing was performed on peripheral blood, taken on day 0 of AZD1222 vaccination. These receptors were obtained from an adult in good health.

This chain links TRBV5-1 with TRBJ1-1, with 7 nucleotides matching TRBD1. Germline loops: CDR1 SGHRS, CDR2 YFSETQ. V trimming: 4 bases; J trimming: 3 bases; junction bases outside the gene matches: 9. This CDR3 contains 15 residues. CDR3 region: CASSGTTGAYTEAFF. CDR3 in DNA: TGCGCCAGCAGCGGAACCACAGGGGCTTACACTGAAGCTTTCTTT.

The gene calls are TRBV7-8 and TRBJ2-3, with D possibly TRBD1 on 7 matching bases. Germline assignment: CDR1 SGHVS and CDR2 FQNEAQ. Trimming removed 5 bases from V and 2 bases from J, with 14 bases in between. The CDR3 runs to 15 residues. This CDR3 is CASSAGGPTTDTQYF. The CDR3 bases are TGTGCCAGCAGCGCAGGGGGGCCCACCACAGATACGCAGTATTTT.

This clone was recorded only once. This chain connects TRBV9 to TRBJ1-6, with D uncertain. Trimming cost V 4 bases and J 6 bases, with 17 bases left between them. The germline CDR1 and CDR2 sequences are SGDLS and YYNGEE. The CDR3 has 16 residues. The CDR3 loop is CASSPHPEGLNSPLHF. The CDR3 DNA reads as TGTGCCAGCAGCCCCCACCCGGAGGGTCTTAATTCACCCCTCCACTTT.

This chain joins TRBV16 and TRBJ1-5; TRBD1 aligns across 10 bases. CDR1 is KGHSY and CDR2 is FQNENV in the germline V gene. CDR3 length equals 16 residues. The trim removed 2 bases at V and 4 bases at J, leaving 5 bases unmatched. Written as DNA, the CDR3 is TGTGCCAGCAGCCAACGGGACAGGGGTTTTAATCAGCCCCAGCATTTT. Residues: CASSQRDRGFNQPQHF.

This rearrangement joins TRBV19 to TRBJ2-5; 7 bases align to TRBD1. With 7 bases clipped from V and 3 bases from J, the junction kept 5 bases outside the gene matches. Germline-derived CDR1 and CDR2 are LNHDA and SQIVND (reference sequence). This CDR3 is 13 amino acids long. The DNA of the CDR3 is TGTGCCAGTACCGGGACAGCAAAAGAGACCCAGTACTTC. The encoded protein is CASTGTAKETQYF.

The V call is TRBV5-8, the J call TRBJ2-3; D unclear. The length of the CDR3 is 14 residues. Trimming removed 0 bases at V and 4 bases at J, with 9 bases between. Looked up from germline, CDR1 is SGHTS and CDR2 is YDEGEE. This CDR3 reads CASSLGGASDTQYF. DNA of the CDR3: TGTGCCAGCAGCTTGGGAGGCGCATCAGATACGCAGTATTTT.

The rearrangement links TRBV5-1 to TRBJ2-7; TRBD1 is a possible D gene (6 bases). The CDR3 consists of 14 residues. Trimming removed 0 bases at V and 4 bases at J, with 11 bases between. CDR1 is SGHRS, CDR2 YFSETQ, per germline. The CDR3 here is CASSLGHRVYEQYF. As DNA, the CDR3 is TGCGCCAGCAGCTTGGGTCACAGGGTGTACGAGCAGTACTTC.

Turning to this clone: Other nucleotide sequences in the sample specify the same CDR3. V gene TRBV28 combines with J gene TRBJ1-5; the match to TRBD1 covers 10 bases. The junction had 0 bases not matched to a gene; V was cut back by 3 bases and J by 4 bases. The length of the CDR3 is 14 residues. The germline gives CDR1 MDHEN, CDR2 SYDVKM. CDR3 protein: CASSLGQGNQPQHF. The CDR3 region has the DNA TGTGCCAGCAGTTTGGGACAGGGGAATCAGCCCCAGCATTTT. Complete variable domain (other parts from reference TRBV28 and TRBJ1-5): DVKVTQSSRYLVKRTGEKVFLECVQDMDHENMFWYRQDPGLGLRLIYFSYDVKMKEKGDIPEGYSVSREKKERFSLILESASTNQTSMYLCASSLGQGNQPQHFGDGTRLSIL.

The table lists this clone with a count of one. V is TRBV28 and J is TRBJ2-7; no clear D. Germline-derived CDR1 and CDR2 are MDHEN and SYDVKM. The CDR3 contains 12 residues. V shed 5 bases and J shed 3 bases, with 8 bases lying between them. The CDR3 sequence is CASSRGSYEQYF. The CDR3, as DNA: TGTGCCAGCAGTCGCGGCAGCTACGAGCAGTACTTC.

This clone showed up just once. The chain has TRBV28 and TRBJ2-1; no reliable D call. The germline V and J ends were trimmed by 2 bases and 8 bases, with 10 bases remaining between them. The CDR3 totals 13 residues. CDR1 is MDHEN, CDR2 SYDVKM, per germline. The CDR3 DNA sequence: TGTGCCAGCAGTTTAAGTGGCGCGCATGAGCAGTTCTTC. Its translation: CASSLSGAHEQFF. The complete variable domain, with remaining parts taken from reference TRBV28 and TRBJ2-1, reads DVKVTQSSRYLVKRTGEKVFLECVQDMDHENMFWYRQDPGLGLRLIYFSYDVKMKEKGDIPEGYSVSREKKERFSLILESASTNQTSMYLCASSLSGAHEQFFGPGTRLTVL.

The chain carries TRBV11-2 and TRBJ2-2; 12 nucleotides match TRBD1. The CDR3 is 17 amino acids. The V gene's germline CDR1 is SGHAT and CDR2 FQNNGV. J lost 7 bases, V lost 3 bases, and 9 bases had no gene match. As DNA, the CDR3 is TGTGCCAGCAGCTTCGGCCGGGACAGGGGGCGAAGCGGGGAGCTGTTTTTT. Translation: CASSFGRDRGRSGELFF.

This clone was recorded only once. Different DNA sequences within this sample yield the same CDR3. The chain has TRBV28 and TRBJ1-2; perhaps TRBD1 as D (6 bases). Deletions cut 0 bases from V and 2 bases from J, with 25 bases between. The CDR3 consists of 20 residues. In germline, CDR1 is MDHEN, CDR2 SYDVKM. The CDR3: CASSLWGGLGQGVQNYGYTF. For the CDR3, the DNA is TGTGCCAGCAGTTTATGGGGGGGGCTAGGGCAGGGAGTCCAAAACTATGGCTACACCTTC.

The chain combines TRBV5-4 with TRBJ2-7, with TRBD2 identical over 9 bases. Looked up from germline, CDR1 is SGHNT and CDR2 is YYREEE (reference sequence). The CDR3 totals 16 residues. The V segment lost 1 base and the J segment 6 bases; nucleotides outside the gene matches: 11. The CDR3 sequence is CASSLMDAGGGLEQYF. CDR3 DNA: TGTGCCAGCAGCTTGATGGACGCGGGAGGGGGTCTCGAGCAGTACTTC.

V is TRBV6-8 and J is TRBJ2-1, with D maybe TRBD1 (5 bases). Trimming removed 2 bases from V and 5 bases from J, with 13 bases in between. The CDR3 runs to 15 residues. Germline V gives CDR1 MNHGY, CDR2 SAAAGT. The DNA of the CDR3 is TGTGCCAGCAGTTACCGGGTAGGGGTCAACAATGAGCAGTTCTTC. It yields the protein CASSYRVGVNNEQFF.

The rearrangement links TRBV6-2 or TRBV6-3 to TRBJ1-2, with D hard to call. The V gene lost 6 bases and the J gene lost 8 bases, with 16 bases spanning the gap. Germline V CDR1 and CDR2: MNHEY, SVGEGT. This CDR3 has 13 residues. The CDR3 loop reads CASSEKETAGYTF. In DNA, the CDR3 is TGTGCCAGCAGCGAAAAAGAGACTGCCGGCTACACCTTC.

Points on this clone: One junction end disagrees with the germline gene, perhaps due to a read error. This chain connects TRBV6-1 to TRBJ1-5, with D uncertain. The CDR3 sequence is 14 residues long. Germline V gene data show CDR1 as MNHNS and CDR2 as SASEGT. Here the CDR3 reads CASREGPSNQPQHF. The DNA for the CDR3 is TGTGCCAGCAGGGAAGGCCCTTCCAATCAGCCCCAGCATTTT.

The chain couples TRBV20-1 to TRBJ2-4, with 7 bases that match TRBD1. Per the germline V gene, CDR1 is DFQATT and CDR2 is SNEGSKA (reference sequence). The CDR3 has 11 amino acids. V lost 8 bases and J lost 5; bases outside the gene matches: 3. The chain's CDR3 is CSHQGENIQYF. In DNA, the CDR3 is TGCAGTCACCAGGGGGAAAACATTCAGTACTTC.

V is TRBV9 and J is TRBJ2-5; the match to TRBD2 covers 16 bases. This CDR3 is built from 17 residues. With V trimmed by 4 bases and J by 5 bases, 8 bases remained unmatched. Germline CDR1 and CDR2: SGDLS and YYNGEE. This CDR3 reads CASSSGTSGRAGETQYF. The CDR3 DNA is TGTGCCAGCAGCTCTGGGACTAGCGGGAGGGCCGGTGAGACCCAGTACTTC.

The chain carries TRBV6-2 or TRBV6-3 and TRBJ1-1; D remains unclear. V gave up 0 bases and J gave up 7 bases, with 6 bases separating them. The CDR3 has 12 residues. CDR1 and CDR2 from the germline V gene are MNHEY and SVGEGT. The CDR3 is CASSYSVGEAFF. The CDR3 region has the DNA TGTGCCAGCAGTTACTCTGTGGGTGAAGCTTTCTTT.

The CDR3 nucleotides read TGTGCCAGCAGCCTCCCTACCACCCAAGAGACCCAGTACTTC. It translates to CASSLPTTQETQYF. The chain employs TRBV5-4 and TRBJ2-5; D is unclear. With 4 bases removed from V and 1 base from J, the gap between germline ends came to 11 bases. The CDR3 sequence is 14 residues long. CDR1 and CDR2 from the germline V gene are SGHNT and YYREEE (reference sequence).

This chain links TRBV28 with TRBJ2-4; 9 positions agree with TRBD1. The CDR3 covers 14 residues. V shed 6 bases and J 4 bases; nucleotides not matched to a gene: 4. Germline values: CDR1 MDHEN, CDR2 SYDVKM. This CDR3 is CASRTGQGKNIQYF. The CDR3 DNA is TGTGCCAGCAGAACGGGACAGGGTAAAAACATTCAGTACTTC.